This TCR beta chain appears in the sequencing data of a study of vaccination and CD4 T cells after COVID-19. The treatment here: approximately nine-day PBMC culture with coronavirus spike peptide pools or control peptides (ViraFEST assay). These CD4+ T cells came from an unexposed donor, sampled before the COVID-19 pandemic (2011-2018). Cultured CD4+ T cell DNA underwent sequencing with the Oncomine TCR Beta short-read assay. The authors extracted genomic DNA from cultured CD4+ T cells. TCRdb fed the PCR reads into MiXCR, producing one record per CDR3 protein. Of 9,100 or so distinct CDR3 sequences listed, 31% were seen once; the top ten hold around 23%. Points on this clonotype: What it binds is unknown.

Germline V gene lookup returns CDR1 LNHNV and CDR2 YYDKDF (reference sequence). V trimming: 0 bases; J trimming: 0 bases; junction bases outside the gene matches: 7. This CDR3 region has 19 residues. This sequence joins TRBV15 and TRBJ2-1; TRBD2 agrees at 11 bases. The clonotype comes from a human donor in good health. Sequenced input: CD4+ T cells from blood, cultured in vitro. CDR3 nucleotides: TGTGCCACCAGCAGAGATTCGCCAACTAGCGGGGGCTCCTACAATGAGCAGTTCTTC. Translated: CATSRDSPTSGGSYNEQFF.